This TCR beta chain was sequenced for a study of graft-versus-host responses after intestinal transplantation. To note about this clone: Its antigen is undetermined.

This table comes from immunoSEQ multiplex PCR, and its TCRdb copy is limited to in-frame clones, with some not included. The table shows approximately 88,000 clones, with approximately 94% occurring only once. Trimming removed 5 bases from V and 7 bases from J; junction bases left unmatched: 7. This CDR3 comprises 15 residues. Germline loops: CDR1 SGHTA, CDR2 FQGTGA. The clonotype originates from a human donor who was the organ donor for an intestinal transplant. Sequencing was performed on unstimulated CD4+ T cells sorted from spleen or lymph node cells, taken before transplant. The genes are TRBV7-3 and TRBJ1-4; 10 bases are shared with TRBD1. CDR3 region: CASSLYRDRGEKLFF. CDR3 bases: TGTGCCAGCAGCCTGTACCGGGACAGGGGTGAAAAACTGTTTTTT.